Below, 21 T cell receptor beta chains from the same sample are listed, as sequenced in a study of human T cells and chemical hapten exposure. MiXCR, run by TCRdb on the RACE reads, gives a single entry per CDR3 protein. There are 45,000 to 60,000 distinct CDR3 sequences in the sample; 9.3% occur only once, and approximately 12% lies in the top ten. As to time point: patch test 1, 2 weeks after DPC sensitization. Treatment specified: therapeutic diphenylcyclopropenone sensitization with weekly scalp DPC. The sample consisted of whole blood, taken in connection with sensitization to the hapten diphenylcyclopropenone (DPC). The receptor source for this set is a woman aged 40 to 50 with alopecia areata. Some clones in this sample may be carry-over from other donors' samples.

This rearrangement joins TRBV29-1 to TRBJ2-1; D might be TRBD2 (5 bases). V was cut by 7 bases and J by 6 bases, with 10 bases left in between. CDR3 length: 11 residues. The germline V gene has CDR1 SQVTM and CDR2 ANQGSEA. This CDR3 is CSAVRGNEQFF. The CDR3 nucleotides are TGCAGCGCGGTCCGGGGCAATGAGCAGTTCTTC.

The sample holds many counts of this clonotype. The chain has TRBV7-9 and TRBJ1-1; 7 bases line up with TRBD1. CDR1 and CDR2 (germline): SEHNR, FQNEAQ (reference sequence). The CDR3 totals 13 residues. The ends lost 3 bases at V and 6 bases at J; junction bases unmatched: 4. Written as DNA, the CDR3 is TGTGCCAGCAGCTTCCCGACAGGGCCTGAAGCTTTCTTT. Protein: CASSFPTGPEAFF.

This clonotype was observed at least ten times. CDR3 in DNA: TGCGCCAGCAGCGCCCACTACGAGCAGTACTTC. Its protein is CASSAHYEQYF. This sequence joins TRBV5-1 and TRBJ2-7; D is uncertain. CDR1 and CDR2 (germline): SGHRS, YFSETQ. The CDR3 loop spans 11 amino acids. V lost 4 bases to trimming and J lost 3 bases, with 5 bases between them.

This rearrangement joins TRBV4-1 to TRBJ2-1; D may be TRBD2 (5 bases). The germline V and J ends were trimmed by 2 bases and 3 bases, with 8 bases remaining between them. Germline loops: CDR1 MGHRA, CDR2 YSYEKL. This CDR3 spans 14 amino acids. CDR3: CASSQRRDYNEQFF. The CDR3 DNA reads as TGCGCCAGCAGCCAAAGACGGGACTACAATGAGCAGTTCTTC.

This clonotype occurred a few times. This chain joins TRBV7-2 and TRBJ1-1; 7 nucleotides match TRBD1. The germline CDR1 and CDR2 sequences are SGHTA and FQGNSA. V lost 3 bases and J lost 7; bases outside the gene matches: 8. The CDR3 contains 14 residues. As DNA, the CDR3 is TGTGCCAGCAGCTTCGATGACAGGGAGCGTGAAGCTTTCTTT. Translated, it gives CASSFDDREREAFF.

The chain is built from TRBV7-7 and TRBJ2-3; D is possibly TRBD1 (6 bases). V lost 5 bases to trimming and J lost 0 bases, with 9 bases between them. CDR1 SSHAT and CDR2 FNYEAQ come from the germline V gene (reference sequence). The CDR3 is made up of 14 amino acids. The CDR3 loop reads CASSPGQSTDTQYF. Here the CDR3 DNA reads TGTGCCAGCAGCCCTGGACAGAGCACAGATACGCAGTATTTT.

This clonotype showed up many times. The rearrangement joins TRBV20-1 to TRBJ2-2; D possibly corresponds to TRBD2 (5 bases). The CDR3 has 14 residues. CDR1 and CDR2 from the germline V gene are DFQATT and SNEGSKA (reference sequence). Trimming left V 6 bases short and J 2 bases short, with 13 bases between. CDR3 amino acids: CSALLAPNTGELFF. The CDR3 DNA reads TGCAGTGCCCTGCTAGCTCCAAACACCGGGGAGCTGTTTTTT.

V usage is TRBV6-6 and J usage is TRBJ2-2; D gene uncertain. The CDR3 has 15 amino acids. From germline, CDR1 is MNHNY and CDR2 SVGAGI (reference sequence). The V and J ends lost 2 bases and 6 bases respectively, with 13 bases between them. The CDR3 coding sequence is TGTGCCAGCAGTTACCCTCTCGGGCCGGCCGGGGAGCTGTTTTTT. Its protein product is CASSYPLGPAGELFF.

V and J are TRBV5-1 and TRBJ2-1; D is uncertain. The CDR3 length is 15 residues. Looked up from germline, CDR1 is SGHRS and CDR2 is YFSETQ. The V and J ends lost 0 bases and 4 bases respectively, with 11 bases between them. CDR3 nucleotides: TGCGCCAGCAGCTTGGGGGAAGGACCTTACAATGAGCAGTTCTTC. Amino acid sequence: CASSLGEGPYNEQFF. The full variable domain, with the rest looked up from reference TRBV5-1 and TRBJ2-1, is KAGVTQTPRYLIKTRGQQVTLSCSPISGHRSVSWYQQTPGQGLQFLFEYFSETQRNKGNFPGRFSGRQFSNSRSEMNVSTLELGDSALYLCASSLGEGPYNEQFFGPGTRLTVL.

In its sample, this clonotype was seen many times. This chain connects TRBV30 to TRBJ2-2; TRBD1 agrees at 11 bases. Germline CDR1 is GTSNPN and CDR2 is SVGIG (reference sequence). The CDR3 loop spans 15 amino acids. V shed 3 bases, J shed 3 bases, and the junction held 3 bases outside the gene matches. CDR3 in DNA: TGTGCCTGGAGGGACAGGGGGCGAGACACCGGGGAGCTGTTTTTT. It yields the protein CAWRDRGRDTGELFF.

This clonotype was picked up many times. The chain couples TRBV9 to TRBJ1-6, with D possibly matching TRBD1 (5 bases). The germline CDR1 and CDR2 sequences are SGDLS and YYNGEE. Trimming pared 6 bases from V and 4 bases from J, leaving 11 bases between. The CDR3 totals 14 residues. CDR3 in amino acids: CASTLGVYNSPLHF. The CDR3 nucleotides read TGTGCCAGCACTTTAGGGGTATATAATTCACCCCTCCACTTT.

This clonotype was observed at least ten times. The chain is built from TRBV12-3 or TRBV12-4 and TRBJ1-6; the D gene is possibly TRBD1 (6 bases). The CDR3 runs 15 residues. V was pared by 2 bases and J by 7 bases, with 12 bases between. The CDR3 nucleotides are TGTGCCAGCAGTTTATCGGGGGGCCTAAATTCACCCCTCCACTTT. As protein: CASSLSGGLNSPLHF.

This clonotype has ten or more counts. This rearrangement joins TRBV29-1 to TRBJ2-7; D is unresolved. Trimming pared 3 bases from V and 2 bases from J, leaving 11 bases between. CDR1 is SQVTM, CDR2 ANQGSEA, per germline. The CDR3 extends over 13 amino acids. The CDR3: CSVEVIGTYEQYF. CDR3 DNA sequence: TGCAGCGTTGAGGTCATCGGAACCTACGAGCAGTACTTC.

This clonotype has only a few counts. The rearrangement links TRBV6-1 to TRBJ1-2, with 7 bases aligning to TRBD1. Trimming took 7 bases from V and 2 from J; bases not matched to a gene: 13. CDR3 size: 16 residues. The V gene's germline CDR1 is MNHNS and CDR2 SASEGT. The CDR3 nucleotides read TGTGCCAGCACCGCTCGTGGGGACAGCAAAAACTATGGCTACACCTTC. Amino acids: CASTARGDSKNYGYTF.

This clonotype has at least ten counts. The chain joins TRBV20-1 to TRBJ2-2, with 7 bases matching TRBD1. V shed 2 bases, J shed 0 bases, and the junction held 6 bases outside the gene matches. CDR1 is DFQATT, CDR2 SNEGSKA, per germline (reference sequence). The CDR3 consists of 16 residues. The CDR3 loop is CSARPRGIANTGELFF. The DNA of the CDR3 is TGCAGTGCTAGACCCAGGGGGATCGCGAACACCGGGGAGCTGTTTTTT.

This clonotype appeared many times. The V and J genes are TRBV19 and TRBJ2-1; 10 bases line up with TRBD2. With V trimmed by 1 base and J by 10 bases, 10 bases remained unmatched. CDR1 and CDR2 from the germline V gene are LNHDA and SQIVND (reference sequence). The CDR3 contains 16 residues. This CDR3 reads CASSIGTSGGAFEQFF. For the CDR3, the DNA is TGTGCCAGTAGTATAGGGACGAGCGGGGGGGCCTTCGAGCAGTTCTTC.

This clonotype was picked up a small number of times. Because the CDR3 is missing its conserved closing phenylalanine or tryptophan, this is likely a read error. Because the CDR3's place on the DNA is in doubt, the DNA is left out and the CDR3 is given as listed by TCRdb. This sequence joins TRBV6-1 and TRBJ1-1; the table's D call of TRBD1 was not tested on the DNA. From germline, CDR1 is MNHNS and CDR2 SASEGT. The length of the CDR3 is 10 amino acids, counting both ends. The chain's CDR3 is CASSNRDPLL.

At least ten counts were recorded for this clonotype. This chain joins TRBV12-3 or TRBV12-4 and TRBJ2-3; 9 nucleotides line up with TRBD1. J gave up 9 bases and V 7 bases, and 11 bases lay outside the gene matches. CDR3 length equals 14 residues. Here the CDR3 reads CASTLGTGRSTQYF. The CDR3 DNA is TGTGCCAGCACCCTTGGGACAGGGAGATCGACGCAGTATTTT.

This clonotype was counted at least ten times. The V and J genes are TRBV20-1 and TRBJ2-1, with D possibly being TRBD2 (5 bases). V shed 5 bases and J shed 0 bases, with 14 bases lying between them. There are 15 residues in the CDR3. Germline V CDR1 and CDR2: DFQATT, SNEGSKA (reference sequence). The CDR3 bases are TGCAGTGCTCAACTAGGTCATTCCTCCTACAATGAGCAGTTCTTC. Protein sequence: CSAQLGHSSYNEQFF.

In its sample, this clonotype was seen many times. This rearrangement joins TRBV20-1 to TRBJ1-2; perhaps TRBD1 as D (6 bases). V lost 6 bases and J 3 bases, leaving 17 bases between the germline ends. Germline V gene data show CDR1 as DFQATT and CDR2 as SNEGSKA (reference sequence). This CDR3 is 14 amino acids long. CDR3 sequence: CSALPGDNYYGYTF. The CDR3 bases are TGCAGTGCCTTGCCAGGGGATAACTACTATGGCTACACCTTC.

This clonotype was detected many times. V and J are TRBV9 and TRBJ2-2; 9 nucleotides align to TRBD2. This CDR3 has 17 residues. Germline values: CDR1 SGDLS, CDR2 YYNGEE. V trimming: 3 bases; J trimming: 3 bases; junction bases outside the gene matches: 9. CDR3 protein: CASSAPVSGGHTGELFF. The CDR3, as DNA: TGTGCCAGCAGCGCCCCAGTGAGCGGGGGGCACACCGGGGAGCTGTTTTTT.